The TCR beta chain described here comes from a study of Ad26.COV2.S vaccination and SARS-CoV-2 variants. The wider study: Donor got 5x10^10 or 1x10^11 viral particles of Ad26.COV2.S.

Method: immunoSEQ multiplex PCR; TCRdb's copy keeps in-frame clones and lacks some. This table holds a few hundred thousand clones, roughly 87% found once. Treatment noted: roughly 18 received Ad26.COV2.S at low or high dose, single or two shots; five or six received placebo; per-sample allocation not given. Collection of samples fell on day 63 after the first vaccine or placebo injection. About this clone: Antigen specificity is unknown.

Study-wide results and limits: Higher spike-specific TCR breadth was found in vaccine recipients than in placebo recipients.

The sequencing here drew on peripheral blood, taken in a trial of Ad26.COV2.S vaccine versus placebo. The source of this sequence is a person aged 18-60 years who received the Ad26.COV2.S COVID-19 vaccine or a placebo.

The CDR3, as DNA: TGTGCCAGCAGTGAGCAGGGGGCGAGCTCTGGAAACACCATATATTTT. Its translation: CASSEQGASSGNTIYF. The V and J genes are TRBV6-1 and TRBJ1-3; 8 bases fit TRBD1. V trimming: 3 bases; J trimming: 0 bases; junction bases outside the gene matches: 4. Per the germline V gene, CDR1 is MNHNS and CDR2 is SASEGT. This CDR3 region has 16 residues.